Here is one TCR beta chain with its context. Its antigen is not identified. PBMCs were collected from an approximately 10 ml volume of fresh peripheral blood. Amplification of TCR beta CDR3 regions was performed using RNA transcripts as template. TCR CDR3 underwent first-round RT-PCR with the HTBI primer set. TCRdb analysed the multiplex PCR reads with MiXCR anew, one entry per CDR3 protein. The sample contains some 580,000 distinct CDR3 sequences, 15% to 20% of which appear only once. V gave up 3 bases and J gave up 4 bases; unmatched junction bases: 11. The CDR3 covers 16 residues. Germline V gene lookup returns CDR1 SGHVS and CDR2 FNYEAQ. This sample is part of a study of T cells in Graves' hyperthyroidism and ophthalmopathy. Overall study findings and caveats: Separating ophthalmopathy from stable hyperthyroidism was achieved by a 13 V-J model. Most thyroid clonotypes with frequency above 0.001 were detected in blood.

The sequenced material came from blood. The receptor was derived from a woman in her 40s with Graves' ophthalmopathy. This chain uses TRBV7-6 with TRBJ2-5; TRBD1 matches 7 bases. DNA of the CDR3: TGTGCCAGCAGCTTGGATGTGACAGGGAATGGAGAGACCCAGTACTTC. Its protein product is CASSLDVTGNGETQYF.